This T cell receptor (beta chain) derives from a study of T cell responses to AZD1222 COVID-19 vaccine. The study's findings and limits: The study sampled repertoires only after the peak T cell response. Nearly half of the spike-specific TCRs reportedly recognize variant regions that carry no mutations.

This CDR3 spans 15 amino acids. Trimming took off 2 bases at V and 1 base at J, with 8 bases between the two ends. Germline-derived CDR1 and CDR2 are KGHSH and LQKENI. For this clone: Its specificity is not known.

Profiled with immunoSEQ multiplex PCR; TCRdb holds only in-frame clones, not every one. The sample contains some 110,000 clones, roughly 92% of which appear only once. This receptor was obtained from an adult who received the AZD1222 COVID-19 vaccine. V usage is TRBV18 and J usage is TRBJ1-4, with a tentative D call TRBD1 (5 bases). This specimen consisted of peripheral blood, obtained 28 days after the second AZD1222 dose. Here the CDR3 DNA reads TGTGCCAGCTCACCATTCAGGGAAACTAATGAAAAACTGTTTTTT. Its protein is CASSPFRETNEKLFF.